This TCR beta chain was obtained from a study of OX40 agonist ivuxolimab in advanced cancers. Study background: Of the participants, around 43% had some prior anti-PD-1, anti-PD-L1 or anti-CTLA-4 therapy, which was allowed.

The assay was immunoSEQ multiplex PCR, and TCRdb's table has in-frame clones only and misses some. Among about 95,000 clones listed, roughly 90% were seen once. With 6 bases removed from V and 4 bases from J, the gap between germline ends came to 18 bases. CDR1 and CDR2 from the germline V gene are MDHEN and SYDVKM. The CDR3 contains 15 residues. Study findings and constraints: Low normalized T-cell clonal expansion was additionally recorded for some nonresponders.

With autoimmune disease history or systemic immunosuppression, patients were excluded. The sampling schedule covered blood at baseline, cycle 4 day 1, and cycle 7 day 1. As to this clone: The antigen remains unidentified.

The rearrangement joins TRBV28 to TRBJ1-2; TRBD1 might be the D (6 bases). This specimen was CD4+ or CD8+ T cells sorted from blood, taken in a trial of the OX40 agonist ivuxolimab. The TCR comes from an adult with an advanced solid tumor such as melanoma, head and neck, liver or kidney cancer. The CDR3 sequence is CASRGGGGTSYGYTF. The CDR3, as DNA: TGTGCCAGCAGAGGGGGGGGCGGGACAAGCTATGGCTACACCTTC.